The table lists the clone carrying this T cell receptor (beta chain) with many counts. This sample stems from a study of human T cells and chemical hapten exposure. The CDR3 totals 17 residues. Germline V gene sequence: CDR1 SGDLS, CDR2 YYNGEE. The trim removed 4 bases at V and 1 base at J, leaving 10 bases unmatched. TCRdb re-analysed the RACE reads in MiXCR, keeping a single row per CDR3 protein. This repertoire shows some 45,000 distinct CDR3 sequences, 8% to 9% found once; its top ten account for 15%. Time point of the sample: patch test 2, 6 weeks after DPC sensitization. Treatment given: therapeutic diphenylcyclopropenone sensitization with weekly scalp DPC.

Sequencing used whole blood, obtained in connection with sensitization to the hapten diphenylcyclopropenone (DPC). This TCR came from a woman between 35 and 50 years old with alopecia areata. Some clones in this sample may be carry-over from other donors' samples. The chain couples TRBV9 to TRBJ2-5, with 10 bases that match TRBD2. CDR3 in amino acids: CASSSRGSGGFQETQYF. CDR3 sequence (DNA): TGTGCCAGCAGCTCCCGAGGTAGCGGGGGGTTCCAAGAGACCCAGTACTTC.